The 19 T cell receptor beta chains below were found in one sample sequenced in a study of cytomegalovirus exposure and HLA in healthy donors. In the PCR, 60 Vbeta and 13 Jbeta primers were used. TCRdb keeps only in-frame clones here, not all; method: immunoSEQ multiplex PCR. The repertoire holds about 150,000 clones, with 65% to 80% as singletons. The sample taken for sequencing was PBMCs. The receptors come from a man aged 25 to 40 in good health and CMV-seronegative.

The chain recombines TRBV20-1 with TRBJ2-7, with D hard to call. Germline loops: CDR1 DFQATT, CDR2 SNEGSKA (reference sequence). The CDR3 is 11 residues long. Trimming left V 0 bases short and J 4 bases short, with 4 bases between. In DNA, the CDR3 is TGCAGTGCTAGAGATAATTACGAGCAGTACTTC. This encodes CSARDNYEQYF.

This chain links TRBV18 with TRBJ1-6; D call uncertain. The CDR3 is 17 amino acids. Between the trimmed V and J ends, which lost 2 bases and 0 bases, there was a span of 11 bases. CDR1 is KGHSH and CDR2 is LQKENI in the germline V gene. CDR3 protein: CASSPTAVSSYNSPLHF. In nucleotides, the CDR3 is TGTGCCAGCTCACCAACGGCGGTAAGCTCCTATAATTCACCCCTCCACTTT. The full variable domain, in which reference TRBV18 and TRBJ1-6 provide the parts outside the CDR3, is NAGVMQNPRHLVRRRGQEARLRCSPMKGHSHVYWYRQLPEEGLKFMVYLQKENIIDESGMPKERFSAEFPKEGPSILRIQQVVRGDSAAYFCASSPTAVSSYNSPLHFGNGTRLTVT.

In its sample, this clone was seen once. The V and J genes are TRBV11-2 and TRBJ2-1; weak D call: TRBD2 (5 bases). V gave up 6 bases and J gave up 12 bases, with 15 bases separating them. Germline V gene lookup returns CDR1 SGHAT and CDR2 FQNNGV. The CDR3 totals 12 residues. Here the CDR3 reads CASRQIGKGQFF. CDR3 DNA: TGTGCCAGCAGACAGATCGGGAAAGGGCAGTTCTTC.

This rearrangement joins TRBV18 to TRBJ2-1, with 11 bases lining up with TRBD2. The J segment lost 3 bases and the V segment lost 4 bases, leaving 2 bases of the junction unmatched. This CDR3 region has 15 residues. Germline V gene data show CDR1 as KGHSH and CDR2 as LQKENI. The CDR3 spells CASSLGLADYNEQFF. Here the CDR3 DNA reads TGTGCCAGCTCACTGGGACTAGCGGACTACAATGAGCAGTTCTTC. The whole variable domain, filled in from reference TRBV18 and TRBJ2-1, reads NAGVMQNPRHLVRRRGQEARLRCSPMKGHSHVYWYRQLPEEGLKFMVYLQKENIIDESGMPKERFSAEFPKEGPSILRIQQVVRGDSAAYFCASSLGLADYNEQFFGPGTRLTVL.

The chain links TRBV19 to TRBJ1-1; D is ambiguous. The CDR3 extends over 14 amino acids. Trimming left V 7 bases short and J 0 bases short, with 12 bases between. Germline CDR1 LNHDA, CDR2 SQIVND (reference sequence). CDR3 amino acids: CASNSVGMNTEAFF. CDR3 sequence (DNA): TGTGCCAGTAACTCGGTCGGGATGAACACTGAAGCTTTCTTT.

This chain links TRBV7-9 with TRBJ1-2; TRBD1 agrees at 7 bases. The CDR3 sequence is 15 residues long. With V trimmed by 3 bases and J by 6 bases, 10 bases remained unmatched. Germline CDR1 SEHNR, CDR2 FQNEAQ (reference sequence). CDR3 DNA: TGTGCCAGCAGCTTTGTCCCCGACAGGGATCATGGCTACACCTTC. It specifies CASSFVPDRDHGYTF.

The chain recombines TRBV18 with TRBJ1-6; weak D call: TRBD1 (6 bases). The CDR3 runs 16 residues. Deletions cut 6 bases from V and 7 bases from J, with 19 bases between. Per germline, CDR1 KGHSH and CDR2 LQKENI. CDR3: CASSRDRFGGNSPLHF. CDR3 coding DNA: TGTGCCAGCTCCCGAGACAGGTTTGGGGGCAATTCACCCCTCCACTTT.

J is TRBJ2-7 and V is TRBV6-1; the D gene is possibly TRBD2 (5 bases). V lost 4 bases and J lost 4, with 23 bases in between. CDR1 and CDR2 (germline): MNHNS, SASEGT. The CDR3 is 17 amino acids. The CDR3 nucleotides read TGTGCCAGCAGTGCAGACTCCCGGGGTCCGAATTGGTACGAGCAGTACTTC. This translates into CASSADSRGPNWYEQYF.

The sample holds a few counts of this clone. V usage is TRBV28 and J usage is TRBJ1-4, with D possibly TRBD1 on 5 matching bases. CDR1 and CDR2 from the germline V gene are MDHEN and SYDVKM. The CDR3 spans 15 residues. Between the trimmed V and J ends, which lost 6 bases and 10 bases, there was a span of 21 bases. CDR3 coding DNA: TGTGCCAGCAGGATCCAACAGGTGGTACACGGAAAACTGTTTTTT. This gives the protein CASRIQQVVHGKLFF.

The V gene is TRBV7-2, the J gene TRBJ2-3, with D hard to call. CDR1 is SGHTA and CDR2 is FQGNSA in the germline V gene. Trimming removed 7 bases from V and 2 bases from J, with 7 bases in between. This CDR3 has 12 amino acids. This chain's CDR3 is CASMALTDTQYF. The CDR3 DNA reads TGTGCCAGCATGGCCCTCACAGATACGCAGTATTTT.

CDR3 sequence reads: CASSSGDGDSGTEAFF. The CDR3, as DNA: TGCGCCAGCAGCTCCGGAGATGGGGACAGCGGGACTGAAGCTTTCTTT. This sequence joins TRBV5-1 and TRBJ1-1, with TRBD1 identical over 7 bases. Per germline, CDR1 SGHRS and CDR2 YFSETQ. J gave up 5 bases and V 3 bases, and 13 bases lay outside the gene matches. The CDR3 length is 16 residues.

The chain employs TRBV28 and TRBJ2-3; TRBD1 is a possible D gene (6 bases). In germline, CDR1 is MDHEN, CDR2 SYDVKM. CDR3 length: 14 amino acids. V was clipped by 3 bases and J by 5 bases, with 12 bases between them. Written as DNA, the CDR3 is TGTGCCAGCAGTTTGCAGGGGCGCATAGATACGCAGTATTTT. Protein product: CASSLQGRIDTQYF.

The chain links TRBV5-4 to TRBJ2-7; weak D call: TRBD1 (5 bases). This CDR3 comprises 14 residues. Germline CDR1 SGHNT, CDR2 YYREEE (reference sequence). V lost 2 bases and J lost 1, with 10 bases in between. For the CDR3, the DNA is TGTGCCAGCAGCTTACAGGACCCTTCCTACGAGCAGTACTTC. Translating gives CASSLQDPSYEQYF. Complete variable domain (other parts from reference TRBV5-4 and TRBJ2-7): ETGVTQSPTHLIKTRGQQVTLRCSSQSGHNTVSWYQQALGQGPQFIFQYYREEENGRGNFPPRFSGLQFPNYSSELNVNALELDDSALYLCASSLQDPSYEQYFGPGTRLTVT.

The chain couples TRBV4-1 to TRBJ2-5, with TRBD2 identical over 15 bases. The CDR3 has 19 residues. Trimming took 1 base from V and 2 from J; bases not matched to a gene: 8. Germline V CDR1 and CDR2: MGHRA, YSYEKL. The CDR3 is CASSQAPGTSGGTQETQYF. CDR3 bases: TGCGCCAGCAGCCAAGCCCCCGGGACTAGCGGGGGGACTCAAGAGACCCAGTACTTC.

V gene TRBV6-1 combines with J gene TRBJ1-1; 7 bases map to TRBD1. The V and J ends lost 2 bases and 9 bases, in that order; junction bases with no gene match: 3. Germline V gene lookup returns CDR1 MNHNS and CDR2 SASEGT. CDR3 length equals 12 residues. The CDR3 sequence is CASSERGLQAFF. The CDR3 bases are TGTGCCAGCAGTGAAAGGGGGCTGCAAGCTTTCTTT.

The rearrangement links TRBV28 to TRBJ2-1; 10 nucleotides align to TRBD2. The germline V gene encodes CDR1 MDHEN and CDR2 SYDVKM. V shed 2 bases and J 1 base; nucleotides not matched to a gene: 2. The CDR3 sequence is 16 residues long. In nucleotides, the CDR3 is TGTGCCAGCAGTTTAAGTAGCGGGAGGTCCTACAATGAGCAGTTCTTC. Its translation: CASSLSSGRSYNEQFF. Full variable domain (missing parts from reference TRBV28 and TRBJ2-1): DVKVTQSSRYLVKRTGEKVFLECVQDMDHENMFWYRQDPGLGLRLIYFSYDVKMKEKGDIPEGYSVSREKKERFSLILESASTNQTSMYLCASSLSSGRSYNEQFFGPGTRLTVL.

CDR3 coding DNA: TGTGCCAGCAGTAACCGGGGAGGGTGGGGGCAAGAGACCCAGTACTTC. Amino acids: CASSNRGGWGQETQYF. The chain carries TRBV7-2 and TRBJ2-5; 7 positions match TRBD2. The CDR3 length is 16 residues. Germline values: CDR1 SGHTA, CDR2 FQGNSA. With V trimmed by 6 bases and J by 2 bases, 12 bases remained unmatched.

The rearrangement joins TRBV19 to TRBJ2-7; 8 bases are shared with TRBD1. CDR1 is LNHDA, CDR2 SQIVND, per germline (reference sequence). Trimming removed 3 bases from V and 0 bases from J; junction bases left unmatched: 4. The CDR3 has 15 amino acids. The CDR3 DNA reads TGTGCCAGTAGTATCGGGACAGGCCCCTCCTACGAGCAGTACTTC. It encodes CASSIGTGPSYEQYF.

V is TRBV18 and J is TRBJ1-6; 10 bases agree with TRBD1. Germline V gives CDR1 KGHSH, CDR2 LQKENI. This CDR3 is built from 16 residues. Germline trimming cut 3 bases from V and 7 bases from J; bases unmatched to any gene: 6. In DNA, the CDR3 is TGTGCCAGCTCACCCTGGATGACAGGGGGCAATTCACCCCTCCACTTT. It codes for CASSPWMTGGNSPLHF.